The 2 T cell receptor beta chains reported below all come from one sample, sequenced in a study of control samples from healthy donors and cancer patients. The method was immunoSEQ multiplex PCR; TCRdb's version includes in-frame clones alone and lacks a portion of them. The sample includes about 80,000 clones, 84% of them seen just once. Sequencing input: PBMCs. The receptors shown here come from a man in his sixties with head and neck cancer.

CDR3 sequence: CASSLRQGDEQYF. The CDR3 DNA reads as TGTGCCAGCTCACTAAGACAGGGGGACGAGCAGTACTTC. The V and J genes are TRBV18 and TRBJ2-7; 9 bases agree with TRBD1. CDR1 is KGHSH and CDR2 is LQKENI in the germline V gene. The CDR3 runs to 13 residues. The V segment lost 4 bases and the J segment 5 bases; nucleotides outside the gene matches: 3.

The chain uses TRBV3-1 (or the pseudogene TRBV3-2) and TRBJ2-3; 9 bases agree with TRBD1. J was trimmed by 1 base and V by 1 base; bases with no gene match: 3. The CDR3 loop spans 16 amino acids. CDR1 and CDR2 (germline): LGHDT, YNNKEL (reference sequence). CDR3 bases: TGTGCCAGCAGCCAAGGCTGGGACAGGGGCACAGATACGCAGTATTTT. It is translated as CASSQGWDRGTDTQYF.